This TCR beta chain was documented in a study of cytomegalovirus exposure and HLA in healthy donors. The PCR made use of 60 Vbeta and 13 Jbeta primers. Assay: immunoSEQ multiplex PCR; the TCRdb copy retains only in-frame clones and omits some. The sample has approximately 150,000 clones, more than 75% seen once. This CDR3 is 15 amino acids long. CDR1 is SGHVS, CDR2 FNYEAQ, per germline. V trimming: 5 bases; J trimming: 7 bases; junction bases outside the gene matches: 13. The rearrangement joins TRBV7-6 to TRBJ1-1; 7 positions match TRBD1. This receptor was obtained from a woman in her forties in good health and CMV-seronegative. The sequencing input was PBMCs. Here the CDR3 reads CASSPRGRGWGEAFF. The CDR3 nucleotides are TGTGCCAGCAGCCCCAGAGGCAGGGGGTGGGGTGAAGCTTTCTTT.